One sample yielded the 32 T cell receptor beta chains listed below, sequenced in a study of blood T cells in healthy people across ages. Alongside a J-beta primer mix, a sample-barcoded 5' primer served in a second PCR lasting roughly 7 to 11 cycles. TCRdb re-analysed the 5' RACE reads in MiXCR, keeping a single row per CDR3 protein. The data hold some 710,000 distinct CDR3 sequences, with over 20% observed a single time. The sample taken for sequencing was blood. All receptors derive from a man aged 70 or older in good health.

This clonotype was counted only a few times. This chain links TRBV28 with TRBJ1-2; perhaps TRBD1 as D (6 bases). Germline V lookup: CDR1 MDHEN, CDR2 SYDVKM. Trimming left V 6 bases short and J 4 bases short, with 9 bases between. This CDR3 contains 12 residues. This chain's CDR3 is CASRMTGYGYTF. In DNA, the CDR3 is TGTGCCAGCAGAATGACAGGCTATGGCTACACCTTC.

This clonotype was picked up many times. The chain uses TRBV27 and TRBJ1-1; the D is unclear. The V gene's germline CDR1 is MNHEY and CDR2 SMNVEV (reference sequence). V was cut by 6 bases and J by 8 bases, with 19 bases left in between. The CDR3 is made up of 14 amino acids. CDR3 coding DNA: TGTGCCAGCAGACCAACCCGAGAAACCCGCGAAGCTTTCTTT. This codes for CASRPTRETREAFF.

This clonotype occurred a few times. The rearrangement joins TRBV11-1 to TRBJ2-4, with a possible D match to TRBD1 (5 bases). The CDR3 is 16 residues long. The germline V gene encodes CDR1 SGHAT and CDR2 FQDESV (reference sequence). Trimming removed 5 bases from V and 0 bases from J, with 14 bases in between. The CDR3 region has the DNA TGTGCCAGCAGCCCCGCTACAGGATTAGCCAAAAACATTCAGTACTTC. It encodes CASSPATGLAKNIQYF.

This clonotype was observed many times. V gene TRBV10-3 combines with J gene TRBJ2-7, with 9 nucleotides matching TRBD1. The CDR3 has 14 residues. The germline CDR1 and CDR2 sequences are ENHRY and SYGVKD. Losses at the gene ends were 10 bases for V and 0 bases for J; bases not matched to a gene: 7. The CDR3: CATGDRASSYEQYF. The DNA of the CDR3 is TGTGCCACAGGGGACAGGGCTAGCTCCTACGAGCAGTACTTC.

V and J are TRBV12-3 or TRBV12-4 and TRBJ2-5, with TRBD2 matching over 11 bases. The V and J ends lost 4 bases and 3 bases, in that order; junction bases with no gene match: 4. CDR3 length: 15 amino acids. The CDR3 coding sequence is TGTGCCAGCAGTTCTAGCGGGGGGTCCGAAGAGACCCAGTACTTC. This encodes CASSSSGGSEETQYF.

The sample holds a few counts of this clonotype. The chain combines TRBV12-3 or TRBV12-4 with TRBJ1-1, with TRBD1 matching over 7 bases. The CDR3 consists of 13 residues. V lost 6 bases, J lost 11 bases, and 12 bases stayed unmatched. CDR3 nucleotides: TGTGCCAGCAGCCGACAGGGCCCATCTTCGGCTTTCTTT. Translating it yields CASSRQGPSSAFF.

The chain employs TRBV6-2 or TRBV6-3 and TRBJ2-6; 7 nucleotides match TRBD1. The germline V gene encodes CDR1 MNHEY and CDR2 SVGEGT. The CDR3 has 15 residues. J was trimmed by 12 bases and V by 5 bases; bases with no gene match: 13. In DNA form, the CDR3 reads TGTGCCAGCAGTAACCCGGGACAGAAGCTAGGCGTCCTGACTTTC. Translating gives CASSNPGQKLGVLTF.

Only a few counts were recorded for this clonotype. The CDR3 spells CASSWGQGRGGYTF. Written as DNA, the CDR3 is TGTGCCAGCAGTTGGGGACAGGGTCGAGGAGGCTACACCTTC. The V call is TRBV12-3 or TRBV12-4, the J call TRBJ1-2, with TRBD1 matching 9 bases. The CDR3 consists of 14 residues. The ends lost 4 bases at V and 8 bases at J; junction bases unmatched: 8.

The sample holds many counts of this clonotype. V gene TRBV6-5 combines with J gene TRBJ2-2; D is possibly TRBD1 or TRBD2 (5 bases each). This CDR3 comprises 15 residues. Germline V CDR1 and CDR2: MNHEY, SVGAGI. Trimming stripped 6 bases from V and 4 bases from J, with 15 bases between. For the CDR3, the DNA is TGTGCCAGCAGCCGACGGGACCCCGCCACCGGGGAGCTGTTTTTT. Its protein is CASSRRDPATGELFF.

Here the CDR3 DNA reads TGTGCCAGCAGTTTATCGGGGGGGACAGGGGAGGTCACTGAAGCTTTCTTT. Its translation is CASSLSGGTGEVTEAFF. This chain joins TRBV28 and TRBJ1-1, with 10 bases lining up with TRBD1. V trimming: 1 base; J trimming: 4 bases; junction bases outside the gene matches: 9. The CDR3 has 17 amino acids. Germline V gene sequence: CDR1 MDHEN, CDR2 SYDVKM. The variable domain in full, completed from reference TRBV28 and TRBJ1-1, reads DVKVTQSSRYLVKRTGEKVFLECVQDMDHENMFWYRQDPGLGLRLIYFSYDVKMKEKGDIPEGYSVSREKKERFSLILESASTNQTSMYLCASSLSGGTGEVTEAFFGQGTRLTVV.

The chain combines TRBV30 with TRBJ1-6; D is perhaps TRBD1 (5 bases). V gave up 0 bases and J gave up 7 bases, with 10 bases separating them. CDR1 GTSNPN and CDR2 SVGIG come from the germline V gene (reference sequence). The CDR3 loop spans 14 amino acids. The CDR3 protein is CAWSVQGGNSPLHF. CDR3 sequence (DNA): TGTGCCTGGAGTGTCCAGGGTGGAAATTCACCCCTCCACTTT.

Only a few counts were recorded for this clonotype. The chain joins TRBV21-1 to TRBJ2-1; the table's D call of TRBD2 was not tested on the DNA. TRBV21-1 is marked as a pseudogene. CDR3 length: 16 residues. Written as DNA, the CDR3 is TGTGCCAGCAGCAAAAGCCCAACGGAGTCGGGAGATGAGCAGTTCTTC. As protein: CASSKSPTESGDEQFF.

This clonotype was recorded a few times. The rearrangement uses TRBV4-3 and TRBJ2-3, with TRBD1 matching 9 bases. The germline CDR1 and CDR2 sequences are LGHNA and YSLEER. The V and J ends lost 2 bases and 6 bases, in that order; junction bases with no gene match: 6. The CDR3 runs to 15 residues. CDR3 amino acids: CASSQTGGGSDTQYF. The DNA for the CDR3 is TGCGCCAGCAGCCAAACAGGGGGCGGGTCGGATACGCAGTATTTT.

In this sample, this clonotype turned up a few times. The chain recombines TRBV24-1 with TRBJ2-3, with 14 bases lining up with TRBD2. Trimming removed 5 bases from V and 5 bases from J; junction bases left unmatched: 11. The CDR3 sequence is 18 residues long. The germline V gene has CDR1 KGHDR and CDR2 SFDVKD. CDR3 loop: CATSAQLWTSGGKDTQYF. The CDR3, as DNA: TGTGCCACCAGTGCCCAACTATGGACTAGCGGGGGGAAAGATACGCAGTATTTT.

This sequence joins TRBV7-9 and TRBJ1-2; 7 bases match TRBD1. The germline CDR1 and CDR2 sequences are SEHNR and FQNEAQ (reference sequence). The CDR3 runs 16 residues. J lost 1 base, V lost 5 bases, and 10 bases had no gene match. In DNA form, the CDR3 reads TGTGCCAGCAGCGTCAACCGGGACAGCAATAACTATGGCTACACCTTC. Translation gives CASSVNRDSNNYGYTF.

This clonotype has a handful of counts. The chain joins TRBV6-4 to TRBJ2-1; TRBD2 agrees at 10 bases. The CDR3 has 14 residues. J gave up 9 bases and V 4 bases, and 6 bases lay outside the gene matches. Germline CDR1 MRHNA, CDR2 SNTAGT. CDR3: CASSGTSGDSEQFF. The CDR3 DNA is TGTGCCAGCAGTGGAACTAGCGGGGACTCTGAGCAGTTCTTC.

The chain links TRBV5-1 to TRBJ2-3; tentatively, D is TRBD1 or TRBD2 (6 bases each). Trimming pared 3 bases from V and 4 bases from J, leaving 18 bases between. The CDR3 has 16 residues. The germline V gene encodes CDR1 SGHRS and CDR2 YFSETQ. In nucleotides, the CDR3 is TGCGCCAGCAGCTCCACGGGGGCAGGGTCTGCAGATACGCAGTATTTT. It specifies CASSSTGAGSADTQYF. The complete variable domain, with remaining parts taken from reference TRBV5-1 and TRBJ2-3, reads KAGVTQTPRYLIKTRGQQVTLSCSPISGHRSVSWYQQTPGQGLQFLFEYFSETQRNKGNFPGRFSGRQFSNSRSEMNVSTLELGDSALYLCASSSTGAGSADTQYFGPGTRLTVL.

The gene calls are TRBV27 and TRBJ2-1; TRBD1 agrees at 7 bases. V was clipped by 5 bases and J by 1 base; unmatched bases: 5. The CDR3 length is 15 residues. Germline V gene sequence: CDR1 MNHEY, CDR2 SMNVEV (reference sequence). The CDR3: CASSRGQESYNEQFF. The CDR3 DNA follows: TGTGCCAGCAGTCGAGGACAGGAGTCCTACAATGAGCAGTTCTTC.

The chain uses TRBV6-2 or TRBV6-3 and TRBJ2-1; 12 nucleotides agree with TRBD2. J lost 7 bases, V lost 3 bases, and 4 bases had no gene match. Germline-derived CDR1 and CDR2 are MNHEY and SVGEGT. The CDR3 extends over 15 amino acids. The CDR3 spells CASSYWGLAGNEQFF. CDR3 DNA sequence: TGTGCCAGCAGTTATTGGGGACTAGCGGGTAATGAGCAGTTCTTC.

This clonotype was seen just once. This rearrangement joins TRBV6-1 to TRBJ1-2; tentative D call: TRBD1 (6 bases). The CDR3 totals 15 residues. Germline CDR1 reads MNHNS; CDR2 reads SASEGT. V gave up 6 bases and J gave up 4 bases, with 18 bases separating them. Written as DNA, the CDR3 is TGTGCCAGCAGCGCAACCGCAGGGGTCCCCTATGGCTACACCTTC. It is translated as CASSATAGVPYGYTF.

This rearrangement joins TRBV5-1 to TRBJ2-3, with 11 bases matching TRBD2. Unmatched junction bases numbered 4, after V lost 0 bases and J lost 4 bases. There are 16 residues in the CDR3. Germline V lookup: CDR1 SGHRS, CDR2 YFSETQ. The CDR3 loop is CASSLEIAGGADTQYF. The DNA of the CDR3 is TGCGCCAGCAGCTTGGAAATAGCGGGGGGGGCAGATACGCAGTATTTT.

The chain links TRBV20-1 to TRBJ2-3; D perhaps matches TRBD2 (6 bases). Per germline, CDR1 DFQATT and CDR2 SNEGSKA (reference sequence). V lost 6 bases to trimming and J lost 4 bases, with 14 bases between them. The CDR3 extends over 13 amino acids. The CDR3 DNA reads as TGCAGTGCGAAGGGGACTCTGCCAGATACGCAGTATTTT. The encoded protein is CSAKGTLPDTQYF.

Details on this clonotype: Given a much more abundant clone one base away, this may be a read error. The chain has TRBV6-6 and TRBJ2-4, with TRBD2 identical over 7 bases. Germline CDR1 reads MNHNY; CDR2 reads SVGAGI (reference sequence). This CDR3 is 13 amino acids long. CDR3 residues: CTSRARGEDIQYF. CDR3 DNA sequence: TGTACCAGCAGGGCTCGGGGGGAGGACATTCAGTACTTC.

The chain combines TRBV9 with TRBJ2-1; 11 nucleotides line up with TRBD2. Germline V gene lookup returns CDR1 SGDLS and CDR2 YYNGEE. CDR3 size: 16 residues. The trim removed 1 base at V and 0 bases at J, leaving 0 bases unmatched. CDR3 in amino acids: CASSVTSGSSYNEQFF. Here the CDR3 DNA reads TGTGCCAGCAGCGTAACTAGCGGGAGCTCCTACAATGAGCAGTTCTTC.

The chain links TRBV7-3 to TRBJ2-2; 13 bases match TRBD2. The CDR3 is made up of 15 amino acids. V was clipped by 4 bases and J by 12 bases; unmatched bases: 8. From germline, CDR1 is SGHTA and CDR2 FQGTGA. CDR3 sequence (DNA): TGTGCCAGCAGCTACACTAGCGGGAGGGACGGACAGCTGTTTTTT. It translates to CASSYTSGRDGQLFF.

In this sample, this clonotype turned up a few times. This sequence joins TRBV28 and TRBJ1-5; TRBD1 matches at 7 bases. This CDR3 spans 15 amino acids. CDR1 and CDR2 (germline): MDHEN, SYDVKM. After removal of 6 bases from V and 3 bases from J, the junction contained 8 bases not matched to a gene. CDR3 sequence reads: CASSRQGVYNQPQHF. CDR3 sequence (DNA): TGTGCCAGCAGCCGTCAGGGGGTGTACAATCAGCCCCAGCATTTT.

In its sample, this clonotype was seen many times. The J gene is TRBJ2-7, the V gene TRBV5-8; D is uncertain. CDR3 length equals 11 residues. The germline V gene encodes CDR1 SGHTS and CDR2 YDEGEE. With 0 bases removed from V and 6 bases from J, the gap between germline ends came to 4 bases. The CDR3 DNA sequence: TGTGCCAGCAGCTTGGTTCGCGAGCAGTACTTC. Its protein is CASSLVREQYF. Combining the CDR3 with reference TRBV5-8 and TRBJ2-7 gives the whole variable domain EAGVTQSPTHLIKTRGQQATLRCSPISGHTSVYWYQQALGLGLQFLLWYDEGEERNRGNFPPRFSGRQFPNYSSELNVNALELEDSALYLCASSLVREQYFGPGTRLTVT.

The rearrangement joins TRBV24-1 to TRBJ2-6; D gene uncertain. V gave up 2 bases and J gave up 0 bases, with 4 bases separating them. Germline CDR1 and CDR2: KGHDR and SFDVKD. CDR3 length: 15 amino acids. For the CDR3, the DNA is TGTGCCACCAGTGATTGGAGCTCTGGGGCCAACGTCCTGACTTTC. Protein: CATSDWSSGANVLTF.

This clonotype was detected only a few times. V and J are TRBV5-1 and TRBJ2-5; D not certain. The DNA end is a closer match to TRBJ2-1, so the J assignment may be wrong. The CDR3 has 13 residues. Germline V gene sequence: CDR1 SGHRS, CDR2 YFSETQ. The CDR3 sequence is CASSLSTANEQFF. DNA of the CDR3: TGCGCCAGCAGCTTGAGTACAGCCAATGAGCAGTTCTTC.

This chain connects TRBV7-2 to TRBJ2-7, with D tentatively TRBD1 or TRBD2 (5 bases each). The V and J ends lost 0 bases and 11 bases respectively, with 23 bases between them. The CDR3 loop spans 16 amino acids. The germline gives CDR1 SGHTA, CDR2 FQGNSA. The CDR3 loop reads CASSLARDQSFSLEYV. The CDR3 DNA sequence: TGTGCCAGCAGCTTAGCCCGGGACCAGTCCTTTTCGCTGGAGTACGTC.

This chain links TRBV12-3 or TRBV12-4 with TRBJ2-7; 8 nucleotides align to TRBD2. V was pared by 5 bases and J by 1 base, with 4 bases of the junction left unmatched. The CDR3 covers 14 residues. The CDR3 nucleotides read TGTGCCAGCAGTCGTGCGGGAGGTTCCTACGAGCAGTACTTC. It codes for CASSRAGGSYEQYF.

The gene calls are TRBV5-1 and TRBJ1-2; tentatively, D is TRBD1 (5 bases). The CDR3 consists of 14 residues. Germline V CDR1 and CDR2: SGHRS, YFSETQ. V lost 4 bases and J lost 3, with 13 bases in between. The CDR3 DNA is TGCGCCAGCAGCGTAGCCGGGGCTGACTATGGCTACACCTTC. Its protein is CASSVAGADYGYTF.